Below are 21 T cell receptor beta chains sequenced from a single sample in a study of cytomegalovirus exposure and HLA in healthy donors. The PCR was carried out with 60 Vbeta primers and 13 Jbeta primers. This table comes from immunoSEQ multiplex PCR, and its TCRdb copy is limited to in-frame clones, with some not included. The table records about 140,000 clones, approximately 80% of them present only once. The sample taken for sequencing was PBMCs. These receptors were obtained from a male donor in good health and CMV-seronegative.

V gene TRBV9 combines with J gene TRBJ1-2; maybe TRBD1 (5 bases). The germline V gene has CDR1 SGDLS and CDR2 YYNGEE. V was shortened by 4 bases and J by 5 bases, with 12 bases between the two germline ends. There are 13 residues in the CDR3. CDR3 sequence: CASSLGHAYGYTF. CDR3 nucleotide sequence: TGTGCCAGCAGCCTCGGACACGCGTATGGCTACACCTTC. Supplemented by reference TRBV9 and TRBJ1-2, the full variable domain reads DSGVTQTPKHLITATGQRVTLRCSPRSGDLSVYWYQQSLDQGLQFLIQYYNGEERAKGNILERFSAQQFPDLHSELNLSSLELGDSALYFCASSLGHAYGYTFGSGTRLTVV.

The sample holds one count of this clone. The V gene is TRBV5-1, the J gene TRBJ1-4, with TRBD1 identical over 9 bases. Per germline, CDR1 SGHRS and CDR2 YFSETQ. The CDR3 loop spans 15 amino acids. Trimming took 4 bases from V and 3 from J; bases not matched to a gene: 4. CDR3 sequence reads: CASSLGTGSNEKLFF. For the CDR3, the DNA is TGCGCCAGCAGCCTAGGGACAGGGTCTAATGAAAAACTGTTTTTT.

V and J are TRBV5-4 and TRBJ1-1; 7 positions agree with TRBD1. The ends lost 4 bases at V and 5 bases at J; junction bases unmatched: 8. From germline, CDR1 is SGHNT and CDR2 YYREEE (reference sequence). CDR3 length equals 14 residues. This CDR3 reads CASSTQTGRTEAFF. CDR3 bases: TGTGCCAGCAGCACCCAGACAGGGAGGACTGAAGCTTTCTTT.

The chain uses TRBV6-6 and TRBJ1-1; D gene unclear. The ends were cut back, 6 bases at V and 1 base at J, with 9 bases in the middle. Per germline, CDR1 MNHNY and CDR2 SVGAGI (reference sequence). The CDR3 has 13 residues. The CDR3 DNA reads as TGTGCCAGCAGGATAGATTCGAACACTGAAGCTTTCTTT. This encodes CASRIDSNTEAFF.

The CDR3 coding sequence is TGTGCCAGCTCACCACCCACGGTGACAGGAGGAACTGAAGCTTTCTTT. Its protein product is CASSPPTVTGGTEAFF. The V call is TRBV18, the J call TRBJ1-1; possible D gene TRBD1, 6 bases. The CDR3 totals 16 residues. Germline CDR1 is KGHSH and CDR2 is LQKENI. The germline V and J ends were trimmed by 0 bases and 5 bases, with 16 bases remaining between them.

The table lists this clone with a few counts. The CDR3 region is CASSDLSNQPQHF. The DNA for the CDR3 is TGTGCCAGCAGTGACCTTAGCAATCAGCCCCAGCATTTT. The chain carries TRBV6-1 and TRBJ1-5; D unresolved. This CDR3 comprises 13 residues. The germline V gene has CDR1 MNHNS and CDR2 SASEGT. The V and J ends lost 3 bases and 0 bases respectively, with 3 bases between them.

The chain is built from TRBV19 and TRBJ2-3, with 12 positions matching TRBD1. This CDR3 contains 18 residues. Per germline, CDR1 LNHDA and CDR2 SQIVND (reference sequence). J was trimmed by 2 bases and V by 7 bases; bases with no gene match: 13. CDR3 loop: CASTGTGGVGGLTDTQYF. The CDR3 coding sequence is TGTGCCAGTACCGGGACAGGGGGCGTCGGGGGACTCACAGATACGCAGTATTTT. The entire variable domain, with the rest obtained from reference TRBV19 and TRBJ2-3, is as follows: DGGITQSPKYLFRKEGQNVTLSCEQNLNHDAMYWYRQDPGQGLRLIYYSQIVNDFQKGDIAEGYSVSREKKESFPLTVTSAQKNPTAFYLCASTGTGGVGGLTDTQYFGPGTRLTVL.

The CDR3 loop reads CASSLGVVTAQDTEAFF. For the CDR3, the DNA is TGTGCCAGCAGCTTGGGGGTGGTTACGGCACAGGACACTGAAGCTTTCTTT. The V call is TRBV5-8, the J call TRBJ1-1; a weak D match, TRBD1 (5 bases). The V gene lost 0 bases and the J gene lost 3 bases, with 18 bases spanning the gap. The CDR3 is 17 residues long. CDR1 and CDR2 from the germline V gene are SGHTS and YDEGEE. Using reference TRBV5-8 and TRBJ1-1 for the parts outside the CDR3, the full variable domain is EAGVTQSPTHLIKTRGQQATLRCSPISGHTSVYWYQQALGLGLQFLLWYDEGEERNRGNFPPRFSGRQFPNYSSELNVNALELEDSALYLCASSLGVVTAQDTEAFFGQGTRLTVV.

V gene TRBV27 combines with J gene TRBJ2-1, with 8 bases aligning to TRBD1. Germline CDR1 is MNHEY and CDR2 is SMNVEV (reference sequence). The CDR3 is 13 amino acids. V lost 6 bases to trimming and J lost 7 bases; unmatched junction nucleotides: 5. The CDR3 is CASSPDRGNEQFF. DNA of the CDR3: TGTGCCAGCAGCCCCGACAGGGGAAATGAGCAGTTCTTC.

The chain has TRBV2 and TRBJ1-2; possible D gene TRBD1, 5 bases. Germline values: CDR1 SNHLY, CDR2 FYNNEI. CDR3 length: 11 residues. The V gene lost 3 bases and the J gene lost 7 bases, with 6 bases spanning the gap. CDR3 DNA sequence: TGTGCCAGCAGTGACAGGGTTGGCTACACCTTC. Protein sequence: CASSDRVGYTF.

This chain joins TRBV5-6 and TRBJ2-3; 7 bases agree with TRBD1. Germline trimming cut 4 bases from V and 6 bases from J; bases unmatched to any gene: 5. This CDR3 contains 13 residues. Germline values: CDR1 SGHDT, CDR2 YYEEEE. For the CDR3, the DNA is TGTGCCAGCAGCGCCGTCAGGGGGGATACGCAGTATTTT. Its protein is CASSAVRGDTQYF.

This rearrangement joins TRBV30 to TRBJ1-2, with D unresolved. Germline V gives CDR1 GTSNPN, CDR2 SVGIG (reference sequence). The CDR3 extends over 14 amino acids. V shed 5 bases and J shed 3 bases, with 16 bases lying between them. The CDR3 spells CAWLSSPRYYGYTF. The CDR3, as DNA: TGTGCCTGGCTGTCTAGCCCTCGGTACTATGGCTACACCTTC. The entire variable domain, with the rest obtained from reference TRBV30 and TRBJ1-2, is as follows: SQTIHQWPATLVQPVGSPLSLECTVEGTSNPNLYWYRQAAGRGLQLLFYSVGIGQISSEVPQNLSASRPQDRQFILSSKKLLLSDSGFYLCAWLSSPRYYGYTFGSGTRLTVV.

A single count supports this clone. The J gene is TRBJ2-3, the V gene TRBV4-3; no firm D call. The V and J ends lost 4 bases and 2 bases respectively, with 16 bases between them. CDR1 and CDR2 from the germline V gene are LGHNA and YSLEER. This CDR3 contains 16 residues. The CDR3 sequence is CASSPFVSVVTDTQYF. CDR3 nucleotide sequence: TGCGCCAGCAGCCCCTTCGTGTCGGTGGTCACAGATACGCAGTATTTT.

In the case of this clone: Other DNA sequences in this specimen translate into the identical CDR3. This chain connects TRBV28 to TRBJ1-4; D unclear. The V and J ends lost 6 bases and 5 bases respectively, with 13 bases between them. The CDR3 runs 14 residues. Germline V lookup: CDR1 MDHEN, CDR2 SYDVKM. For the CDR3, the DNA is TGTGCCAGCAGCCCGGGTGGGTCAAATGAAAAACTGTTTTTT. This translates into CASSPGGSNEKLFF.

In this sample, this clone turned up a few times. The V and J genes are TRBV30 and TRBJ1-6; D is ambiguous. The V gene lost 3 bases and the J gene lost 7 bases, with 16 bases spanning the gap. The CDR3 runs 15 residues. The germline CDR1 and CDR2 sequences are GTSNPN and SVGIG (reference sequence). DNA of the CDR3: TGTGCCTGGAGACGAACGATACTCGGGAATTCACCCCTCCACTTT. Translation: CAWRRTILGNSPLHF. Filled out from reference TRBV30 and TRBJ1-6, the complete variable domain reads SQTIHQWPATLVQPVGSPLSLECTVEGTSNPNLYWYRQAAGRGLQLLFYSVGIGQISSEVPQNLSASRPQDRQFILSSKKLLLSDSGFYLCAWRRTILGNSPLHFGNGTRLTVT.

In its sample, this clone was seen a few times. V and J are TRBV7-9 and TRBJ2-1; TRBD2 matches 15 bases. The CDR3 spans 17 residues. Germline CDR1 is SEHNR and CDR2 is FQNEAQ (reference sequence). V gave up 5 bases and J gave up 7 bases; unmatched junction bases: 9. The CDR3 DNA sequence: TGTGCCAGCAGCCCTTGGACTAGCGGGGGGGCATTGAATGAGCAGTTCTTC. Translation gives CASSPWTSGGALNEQFF.

This rearrangement joins TRBV2 to TRBJ2-1; TRBD1 agrees at 9 bases. The CDR3 is made up of 15 amino acids. With V trimmed by 1 base and J by 8 bases, 6 bases remained unmatched. Germline lookup yields CDR1 SNHLY and CDR2 FYNNEI. Here the CDR3 DNA reads TGTGCCAGCAGTGAAGAGGGACAGGGTATGGATGAGCAGTTCTTC. Amino acids: CASSEEGQGMDEQFF.

In its sample, this clone was seen once. The chain combines TRBV5-1 with TRBJ2-1, with D possibly being TRBD1 (6 bases). Trimming shortened V by 3 bases and J by 7 bases, and 17 bases separated the two germline ends. This CDR3 has 15 residues. CDR1 is SGHRS and CDR2 is YFSETQ in the germline V gene. The CDR3 DNA follows: TGCGCCAGCAGCTCACAGGGCTCTTCAGGTAATGAGCAGTTCTTC. As protein: CASSSQGSSGNEQFF.

V is TRBV7-9 and J is TRBJ1-1; D uncertain. Germline CDR1 reads SEHNR; CDR2 reads FQNEAQ (reference sequence). Deletions cut 3 bases from V and 5 bases from J, with 10 bases between. The CDR3 length is 13 residues. DNA of the CDR3: TGTGCCAGCAGCTTCCAGGTCACAACTGAAGCTTTCTTT. Translation gives CASSFQVTTEAFF.

This clone was counted once. At one end, the junction sequence differs from germline, possibly due to a read error. V is TRBV7-9 and J is TRBJ1-1; TRBD1 matches at 11 bases. Germline-derived CDR1 and CDR2 are SEHNR and FQNEAQ (reference sequence). This CDR3 contains 15 residues. The CDR3 region has the DNA TGTTCCAGCAGCGCCGGGACAGGGGGGAACACTGAAGCTTTCTTT. This codes for CSSSAGTGGNTEAFF.

This clone was found once. This sequence joins TRBV5-1 and TRBJ2-3, with 7 bases identical to TRBD2. The CDR3 has 15 residues. The trim removed 4 bases at V and 2 bases at J, leaving 7 bases unmatched. Looked up from germline, CDR1 is SGHRS and CDR2 is YFSETQ. The CDR3 sequence: CASSRTGTTTDTQYF. In nucleotides, the CDR3 is TGCGCCAGCAGCCGTACCGGGACTACCACAGATACGCAGTATTTT. Variable domain in full (rest from reference TRBV5-1 and TRBJ2-3): KAGVTQTPRYLIKTRGQQVTLSCSPISGHRSVSWYQQTPGQGLQFLFEYFSETQRNKGNFPGRFSGRQFSNSRSEMNVSTLELGDSALYLCASSRTGTTTDTQYFGPGTRLTVL.